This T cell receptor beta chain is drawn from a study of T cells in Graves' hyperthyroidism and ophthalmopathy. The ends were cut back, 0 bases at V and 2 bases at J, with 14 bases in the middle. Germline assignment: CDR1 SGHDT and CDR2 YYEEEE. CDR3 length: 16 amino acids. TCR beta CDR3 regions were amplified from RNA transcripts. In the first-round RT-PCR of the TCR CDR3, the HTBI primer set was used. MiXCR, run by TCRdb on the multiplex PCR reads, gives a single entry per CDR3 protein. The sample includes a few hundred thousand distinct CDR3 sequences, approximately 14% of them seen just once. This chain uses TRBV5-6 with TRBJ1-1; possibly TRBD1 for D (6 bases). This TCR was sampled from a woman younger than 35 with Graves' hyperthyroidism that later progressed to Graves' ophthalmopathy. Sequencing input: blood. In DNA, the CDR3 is TGTGCCAGCAGCTTGGCCCAGGACAGCGTTAACACTGAAGCTTTCTTT. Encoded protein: CASSLAQDSVNTEAFF.